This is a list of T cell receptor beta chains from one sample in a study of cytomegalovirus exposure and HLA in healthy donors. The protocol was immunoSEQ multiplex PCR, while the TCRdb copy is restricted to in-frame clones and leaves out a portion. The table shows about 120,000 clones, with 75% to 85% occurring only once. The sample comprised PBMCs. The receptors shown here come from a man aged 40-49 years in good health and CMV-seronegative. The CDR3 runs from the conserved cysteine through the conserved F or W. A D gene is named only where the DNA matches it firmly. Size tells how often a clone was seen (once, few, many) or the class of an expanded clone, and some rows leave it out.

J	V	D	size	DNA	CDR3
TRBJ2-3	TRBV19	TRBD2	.	TGTGCCAGTCAAAGGACTAGCGGGAGGACAGATACGCAGTATTTT	CASQRTSGRTDTQYF
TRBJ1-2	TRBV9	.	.	TGTGCCAGCAGCGTAGCAGGGGACTATGGCTACACCTTC	CASSVAGDYGYTF
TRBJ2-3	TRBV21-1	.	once	TGTGCCAGCAGCAAAGGGGGGACTAGCGGGAGAACAGATACGCAGTATTTT	CASSKGGTSGRTDTQYF
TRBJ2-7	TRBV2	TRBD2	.	TGTGCCAGCAGAGGGCTAGCGGGAACCTACGAGCAGTACTTC	CASRGLAGTYEQYF
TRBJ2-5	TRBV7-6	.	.	TGTGCCAGCAGCTCAGTCCAAGAGACCCAGTACTTC	CASSSVQETQYF
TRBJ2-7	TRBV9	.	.	TGTGCCAGCAGCGTTTCCGGGGGTTGGTACGAGCAGTACTTC	CASSVSGGWYEQYF
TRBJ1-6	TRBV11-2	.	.	TGTGCCAGCAGCCCCCAGGGGCTTTCCAATTCACCCCTCCACTTT	CASSPQGLSNSPLHF
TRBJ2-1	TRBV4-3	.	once	TGCGCCAGCAGCCAAGAACCCCGAACTAGCACCAATGAGCAGTTCTTC	CASSQEPRTSTNEQFF
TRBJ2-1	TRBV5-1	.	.	TGCGCCAGCAGCTCACAATTCCGGGGGAACAATGAGCAGTTCTTC	CASSSQFRGNNEQFF
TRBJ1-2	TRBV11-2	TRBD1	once	TGTGCCAGCAGCTTGGACAGGGGGAGAGGCTACACCTTC	CASSLDRGRGYTF